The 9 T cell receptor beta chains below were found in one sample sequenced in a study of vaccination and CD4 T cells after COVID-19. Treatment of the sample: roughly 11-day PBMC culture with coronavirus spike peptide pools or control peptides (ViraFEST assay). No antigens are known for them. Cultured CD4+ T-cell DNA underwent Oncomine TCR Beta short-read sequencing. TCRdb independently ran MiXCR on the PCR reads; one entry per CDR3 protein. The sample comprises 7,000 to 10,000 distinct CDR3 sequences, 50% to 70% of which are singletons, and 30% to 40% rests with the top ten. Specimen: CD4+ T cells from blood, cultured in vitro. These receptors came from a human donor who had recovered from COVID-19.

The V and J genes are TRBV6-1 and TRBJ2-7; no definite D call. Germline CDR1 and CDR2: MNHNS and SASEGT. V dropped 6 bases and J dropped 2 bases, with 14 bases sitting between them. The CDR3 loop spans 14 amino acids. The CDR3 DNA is TGTGCCAGCAGGGCGACCTTTGGGCCCTACGAGCAGTACTTC. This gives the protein CASRATFGPYEQYF.

The CDR3, as DNA: TGCAGTGCTAAGAAACAAGCAACCTACGAGCAGTACTTC. As protein: CSAKKQATYEQYF. The V call is TRBV20-1, the J call TRBJ2-7; D gene uncertain. Germline V gives CDR1 DFQATT, CDR2 SNEGSKA (reference sequence). Deletions cut 4 bases from V and 2 bases from J, with 12 bases between. CDR3 size: 13 residues.

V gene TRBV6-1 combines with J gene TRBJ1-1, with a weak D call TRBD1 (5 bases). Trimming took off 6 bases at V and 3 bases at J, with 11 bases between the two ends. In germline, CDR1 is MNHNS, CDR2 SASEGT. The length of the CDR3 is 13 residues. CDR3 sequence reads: CASRSDSYTEAFF. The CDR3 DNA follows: TGTGCCAGCAGAAGCGACAGTTACACTGAAGCTTTCTTT.

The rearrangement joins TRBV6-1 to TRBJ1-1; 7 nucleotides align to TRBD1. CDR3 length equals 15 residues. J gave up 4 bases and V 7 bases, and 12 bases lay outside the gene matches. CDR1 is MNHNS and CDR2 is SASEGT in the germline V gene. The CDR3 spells CASILQGTGGTEAFF. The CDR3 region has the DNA TGTGCCAGCATTCTACAGGGGACTGGGGGCACTGAAGCTTTCTTT.

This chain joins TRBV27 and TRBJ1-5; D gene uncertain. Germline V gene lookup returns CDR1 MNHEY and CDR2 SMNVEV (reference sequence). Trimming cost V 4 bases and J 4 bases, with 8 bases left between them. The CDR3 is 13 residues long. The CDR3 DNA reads TGTGCCAGCAGTTGGGCGGTGAATCAGCCCCAGCATTTT. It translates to CASSWAVNQPQHF.

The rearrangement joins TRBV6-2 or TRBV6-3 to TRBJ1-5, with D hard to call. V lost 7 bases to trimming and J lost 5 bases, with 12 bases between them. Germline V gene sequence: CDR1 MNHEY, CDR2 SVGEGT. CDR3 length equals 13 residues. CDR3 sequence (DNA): TGTGCCAGCAAATCGACGGAACATCAGCCCCAGCATTTT. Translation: CASKSTEHQPQHF.

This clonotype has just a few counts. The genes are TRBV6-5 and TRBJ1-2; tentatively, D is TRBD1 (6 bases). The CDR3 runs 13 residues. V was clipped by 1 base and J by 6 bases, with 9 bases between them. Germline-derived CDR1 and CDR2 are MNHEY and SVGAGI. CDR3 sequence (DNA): TGTGCCAGCAGTTACTTCCAGGGGCATGGCTACACCTTC. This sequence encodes CASSYFQGHGYTF.

The CDR3 nucleotides read TGTGCCAGCAGTTACGACCTCAGGGGATCCTACGAGCAGTACTTC. Its translation is CASSYDLRGSYEQYF. The rearrangement links TRBV6-5 to TRBJ2-7; D might be TRBD1 (6 bases). V lost 2 bases, J lost 1 base, and 12 bases lay in between. CDR1 MNHEY and CDR2 SVGAGI come from the germline V gene. This CDR3 has 15 residues.

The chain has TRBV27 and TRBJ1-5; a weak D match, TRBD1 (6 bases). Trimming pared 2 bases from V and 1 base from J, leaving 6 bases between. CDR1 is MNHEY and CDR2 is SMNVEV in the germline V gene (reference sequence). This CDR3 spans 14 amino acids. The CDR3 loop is CASSLGQSNQPQHF. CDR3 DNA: TGTGCCAGCAGTTTAGGACAGAGCAATCAGCCCCAGCATTTT.